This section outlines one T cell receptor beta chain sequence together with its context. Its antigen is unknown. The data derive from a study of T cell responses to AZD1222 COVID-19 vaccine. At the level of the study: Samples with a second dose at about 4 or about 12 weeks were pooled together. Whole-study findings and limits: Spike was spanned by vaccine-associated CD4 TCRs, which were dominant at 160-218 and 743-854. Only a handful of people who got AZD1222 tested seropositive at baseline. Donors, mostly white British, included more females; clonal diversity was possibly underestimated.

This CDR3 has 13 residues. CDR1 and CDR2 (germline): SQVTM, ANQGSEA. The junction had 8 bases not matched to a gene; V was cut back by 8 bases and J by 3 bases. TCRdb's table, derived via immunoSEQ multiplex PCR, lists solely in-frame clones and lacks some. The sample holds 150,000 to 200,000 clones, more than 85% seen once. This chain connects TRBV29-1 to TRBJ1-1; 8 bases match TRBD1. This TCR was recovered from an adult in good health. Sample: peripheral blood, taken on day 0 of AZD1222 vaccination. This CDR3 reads CSSKQGGYTEAFF. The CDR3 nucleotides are TGCAGCTCAAAACAGGGGGGATACACTGAAGCTTTCTTT.